Listed below are T cell receptor beta chains from one sample, sequenced in a study of T-cell reconstitution after alpha-beta-depleted transplantation in children. TCRdb called the PCR reads again in MiXCR, with one record for every CDR3 protein. The sample yields about 300,000 distinct CDR3 sequences, roughly 9.1% seen once. The source was PBMCs, collected before TCRalphabeta/CD19-depleted stem cell transplant. The source of these receptors is a boy less than two years old with acute myeloid leukemia, due to receive a stem cell transplant. The CDR3 runs from the conserved cysteine through the conserved F or W. D genes are given only for firm matches. Not all rows give a size; the values are once, few, many and, for expanded clones, a class.

v_gene: TRBV7-2
abundance: many
j_gene: TRBJ1-6
d_gene: NA
CDR3nt: TGTGCCAGCAGCCACCGGAATTCACCCCTCCACTTT
CDR3aa: CASSHRNSPLHF

v_gene: TRBV7-3
abundance: NA
j_gene: TRBJ2-1
d_gene: NA
CDR3nt: TGTGCCAGCAGCTTACGGCCTACCACCGGGGGCGATGAGCAGTTCTTC
CDR3aa: CASSLRPTTGGDEQFF

v_gene: TRBV4-3
abundance: many
j_gene: TRBJ2-7
d_gene: TRBD2
CDR3nt: TGCGCCAGCAGCCAAGAAGGCGGGAGGACCTCCTACGAGCAGTACTTC
CDR3aa: CASSQEGGRTSYEQYF

v_gene: TRBV29-1
abundance: NA
j_gene: TRBJ1-1
d_gene: NA
CDR3nt: TGCAGCGTTGACAGGGACACTGAAGCTTTCTTT
CDR3aa: CSVDRDTEAFF

v_gene: TRBV27
abundance: many
j_gene: TRBJ1-3
d_gene: NA
CDR3nt: TGTGCCACCACCTCTGGAAACACCATATATTTT
CDR3aa: CATTSGNTIYF

v_gene: TRBV5-5
abundance: NA
j_gene: TRBJ2-5
d_gene: TRBD2
CDR3nt: TGTGCCAGTATTCCTCAGGGAGGGAAGACCCAGTACTTC
CDR3aa: CASIPQGGKTQYF

v_gene: TRBV30
abundance: many
j_gene: TRBJ1-5
d_gene: TRBD1
CDR3nt: TGTGCCTGGAGTGGCCGCGTGACAGGGAGGGTGAATCAGCCCCAGCATTTT
CDR3aa: CAWSGRVTGRVNQPQHF

v_gene: TRBV20-1
abundance: many
j_gene: TRBJ2-1
d_gene: TRBD2
CDR3nt: TGCAGTGCTAGAACGGGTAGCGGGAGCTACAATGAGCAGTTCTTC
CDR3aa: CSARTGSGSYNEQFF

v_gene: TRBV20-1
abundance: few
j_gene: TRBJ2-1
d_gene: NA
CDR3nt: TGCAGTGCTAGAGAAGTCAATGAGCAGTTCTTC
CDR3aa: CSAREVNEQFF

v_gene: TRBV14
abundance: many
j_gene: TRBJ2-3
d_gene: TRBD2
CDR3nt: TGTGCCAGCAGCCCAGCGGGGGGGCCAACAGATACGCAGTATTTT
CDR3aa: CASSPAGGPTDTQYF

v_gene: TRBV7-3
abundance: many
j_gene: TRBJ2-1
d_gene: NA
CDR3nt: TGTGCCAGCAGCTTAGAAGGGGACGAGCAGTTCTTC
CDR3aa: CASSLEGDEQFF

v_gene: TRBV15
abundance: NA
j_gene: TRBJ2-3
d_gene: NA
CDR3nt: TGTGCCACCGGGGAACAGTCTACAGATACGCAGTATTTT
CDR3aa: CATGEQSTDTQYF

v_gene: TRBV5-1
abundance: many
j_gene: TRBJ2-7
d_gene: NA
CDR3nt: TGCGCCAGCAGCTTGGTGAAGGGAGCCTACGAGCAGTACTTC
CDR3aa: CASSLVKGAYEQYF

v_gene: TRBV5-1
abundance: once
j_gene: TRBJ2-1
d_gene: NA
CDR3nt: TGCGCCAGCAGCCCTGGGGAAGCGGGTCCCTACAATGAGCAGTTCTTC
CDR3aa: CASSPGEAGPYNEQFF

v_gene: TRBV29-1
abundance: many
j_gene: TRBJ2-7
d_gene: TRBD1
CDR3nt: TGCAGCGTTGAGGTGGACAGGGCCCCTTCCTACGAGCAGTACTTC
CDR3aa: CSVEVDRAPSYEQYF

v_gene: TRBV12-3/TRBV12-4
abundance: few
j_gene: TRBJ2-1
d_gene: NA
CDR3nt: TGTTCCATCGGACAGAGCTCCTACAATGAGCAGTTCTTC
CDR3aa: CSIGQSSYNEQFF

v_gene: TRBV6-5
abundance: many
j_gene: TRBJ2-2
d_gene: NA
CDR3nt: TGTGCCAGCAGTTACGGGGACACCGGGGAGCTGTTTTTT
CDR3aa: CASSYGDTGELFF

v_gene: TRBV27
abundance: many
j_gene: TRBJ2-3
d_gene: NA
CDR3nt: TGTGCCAGCCGACACACGGGAGCTAGCACAGATACGCAGTATTTT
CDR3aa: CASRHTGASTDTQYF

v_gene: TRBV11-3
abundance: few
j_gene: TRBJ2-7
d_gene: NA
CDR3nt: TGTGCCAGCAGCTTAGGAGCTAGCGCGTCCTACGAGCAGTACTTC
CDR3aa: CASSLGASASYEQYF

v_gene: TRBV5-1
abundance: many
j_gene: TRBJ2-1
d_gene: NA
CDR3nt: TGCGCCAGCAGCTCAGCAGGGGTGGCCTACAATGAGCAGTTCTTC
CDR3aa: CASSSAGVAYNEQFF

v_gene: TRBV12-3/TRBV12-4
abundance: NA
j_gene: TRBJ2-7
d_gene: TRBD2
CDR3nt: TGTGCCAGCAGGGTGACTAGCGGGGACGCCTACGAGCAGTACTTC
CDR3aa: CASRVTSGDAYEQYF

v_gene: TRBV29-1
abundance: many
j_gene: TRBJ2-1
d_gene: NA
CDR3nt: TGCAGCGGTTCAGGGGACACCTACAATGAGCAGTTCTTC
CDR3aa: CSGSGDTYNEQFF

v_gene: TRBV6-5
abundance: many
j_gene: TRBJ2-5
d_gene: TRBD2
CDR3nt: TGTGCCAGCAGTTGGACTAGCGGGAGGAGGGAGACCCAGTACTTC
CDR3aa: CASSWTSGRRETQYF

v_gene: TRBV28
abundance: many
j_gene: TRBJ2-5
d_gene: NA
CDR3nt: TGTGCCAGCAGGAGACTAGTAGCCCCCACGGAGACCCAGTACTTC
CDR3aa: CASRRLVAPTETQYF

v_gene: TRBV28
abundance: many
j_gene: TRBJ1-5
d_gene: TRBD1
CDR3nt: TGTGCCAGCAGTGGCCGACAGGGAGACAATCAGCCCCAGCATTTT
CDR3aa: CASSGRQGDNQPQHF

v_gene: TRBV20-1
abundance: many
j_gene: TRBJ2-1
d_gene: TRBD2
CDR3nt: TGCAGTGCTAGAACCGGGACTAGCGGCTACAATGAGCAGTTCTTC
CDR3aa: CSARTGTSGYNEQFF

v_gene: TRBV4-2
abundance: many
j_gene: TRBJ2-5
d_gene: TRBD1
CDR3nt: TGTGCCAGCAGCCGGGACAGGGGCCAAGAGACCCAGTACTTC
CDR3aa: CASSRDRGQETQYF

v_gene: TRBV29-1
abundance: many
j_gene: TRBJ2-3
d_gene: TRBD2
CDR3nt: TGCAGCGTTGGGACTAGCGGGCCAGATACGCAGTATTTT
CDR3aa: CSVGTSGPDTQYF

v_gene: TRBV3-1
abundance: NA
j_gene: TRBJ2-5
d_gene: TRBD2
CDR3nt: TGTGCCAGCTGCCCCGGGACTAGCGGGGGGTCTTGGGAGACCCAGTACTTC
CDR3aa: CASCPGTSGGSWETQYF

v_gene: TRBV7-2
abundance: few
j_gene: TRBJ2-1
d_gene: NA
CDR3nt: TGTGCCAGCAGCTTAGATCAGGGCTCCTACAATGAGCAGTTCTTC
CDR3aa: CASSLDQGSYNEQFF

v_gene: TRBV29-1
abundance: many
j_gene: TRBJ1-1
d_gene: NA
CDR3nt: TGCAGCGTTGTAAGGTGGGGAAACACTGAAGCTTTCTTT
CDR3aa: CSVVRWGNTEAFF

v_gene: TRBV4-3
abundance: many
j_gene: TRBJ1-1
d_gene: TRBD1
CDR3nt: TGCGCCAGCAGCCAAATGGGGGACAGGGGGCCGAACACTGAAGCTTTCTTT
CDR3aa: CASSQMGDRGPNTEAFF

v_gene: TRBV5-6
abundance: many
j_gene: TRBJ1-1
d_gene: NA
CDR3nt: TGTGCCAGCAGCTGGGGGAACACTGAAGCTTTCTTT
CDR3aa: CASSWGNTEAFF

v_gene: TRBV5-1
abundance: many
j_gene: TRBJ1-3
d_gene: NA
CDR3nt: TGCGCCAGCAGCTTGGAGGGAATACTTGGAAACACCATATATTTT
CDR3aa: CASSLEGILGNTIYF

v_gene: TRBV3-1
abundance: many
j_gene: TRBJ2-1
d_gene: NA
CDR3nt: TGTGCCAGCAGGGGGCAAGGTGAGCAGTTCTTC
CDR3aa: CASRGQGEQFF

v_gene: TRBV7-3
abundance: few
j_gene: TRBJ2-1
d_gene: NA
CDR3nt: TGTGCCAGCAGCCCCCATTCGGACTACAATGAGCAGTTCTTC
CDR3aa: CASSPHSDYNEQFF

v_gene: TRBV20-1
abundance: many
j_gene: TRBJ2-2
d_gene: TRBD1
CDR3nt: TGCAGTGCTAGAGATCAGGACAGGGCGAACACCGGGGAGCTGTTTTTT
CDR3aa: CSARDQDRANTGELFF

v_gene: TRBV2
abundance: NA
j_gene: TRBJ2-5
d_gene: TRBD1
CDR3nt: TGTGCCAGCTGCCGGGACAGGGGTTCGGCTCAAGAGACCCAGTACTTC
CDR3aa: CASCRDRGSAQETQYF

v_gene: TRBV28
abundance: many
j_gene: TRBJ1-1
d_gene: NA
CDR3nt: TGTGCCAGCAGTTCTCTCGACAGGCGGGACACTGAAGCTTTCTTT
CDR3aa: CASSSLDRRDTEAFF

v_gene: TRBV7-2
abundance: NA
j_gene: TRBJ2-7
d_gene: TRBD2
CDR3nt: TGTGCCAGCAGCTCGTGGACTAGCGGGAGTGTCCCCTACGAGCAGTACTTC
CDR3aa: CASSSWTSGSVPYEQYF

v_gene: TRBV28
abundance: many
j_gene: TRBJ1-4
d_gene: NA
CDR3nt: TGTGCCAGCAGTTTACGGGGGGTGATTGAAAAACTGTTTTTT
CDR3aa: CASSLRGVIEKLFF